These 19 T cell receptor beta chains were all obtained from the same sample, sequenced in a study of CD8 T cells in ankylosing spondylitis. TCRdb independently ran MiXCR on the 5' RACE reads; one entry per CDR3 protein. The table includes roughly 180,000 distinct CDR3 sequences, 9.8% detected once. Sequenced: blood, either unsorted or a sorted T cell fraction (not recorded which). These TCRs come from a female donor with ankylosing spondylitis or in good health (not recorded which).

This clonotype was found a few times. The rearrangement uses TRBV4-3 and TRBJ1-6; D uncertain. Germline V lookup: CDR1 LGHNA, CDR2 YSLEER. V lost 1 base and J 9 bases, leaving 7 bases between the germline ends. The CDR3 runs to 13 residues. The CDR3, as DNA: TGCGCCAGCAGCCAAGGTCTACTTTCACCCCTCCACTTT. Its protein product is CASSQGLLSPLHF.

The chain couples TRBV20-1 to TRBJ2-1, with 9 bases that match TRBD2. The CDR3 is 15 amino acids. Trimming at V came to 2 bases and at J to 5 bases, leaving 7 bases not matched to a gene. The germline V gene encodes CDR1 DFQATT and CDR2 SNEGSKA (reference sequence). CDR3 DNA sequence: TGCAGTGCTAGACCCTGGACTAGCGCGGACAATGAGCAGTTCTTC. Translation: CSARPWTSADNEQFF.

This chain joins TRBV7-9 and TRBJ1-2, with D unresolved. Per germline, CDR1 SEHNR and CDR2 FQNEAQ (reference sequence). This CDR3 region has 17 residues. Trimming pared 9 bases from V and 1 base from J, leaving 24 bases between. The DNA of the CDR3 is TGTGCCAGTCGTGCATTACGGACGGACCAGTTTAACTATGGCTACACCTTC. Translation gives CASRALRTDQFNYGYTF.

The chain links TRBV6-5 to TRBJ2-1, with TRBD2 matching 9 bases. V was clipped by 0 bases and J by 0 bases; unmatched bases: 3. CDR1 and CDR2 (germline): MNHEY, SVGAGI. The CDR3 extends over 17 amino acids. Written as DNA, the CDR3 is TGTGCCAGCAGTTACTCGATTAGCGGGAGCTCCTACAATGAGCAGTTCTTC. Residues: CASSYSISGSSYNEQFF.

The chain links TRBV11-2 to TRBJ2-3; D is uncertain. The CDR3 extends over 12 amino acids. Trimming stripped 3 bases from V and 5 bases from J, with 6 bases between. Looked up from germline, CDR1 is SGHAT and CDR2 is FQNNGV. The CDR3 nucleotides are TGTGCCAGCAGCTTGGAAAGAGATACGCAGTATTTT. Amino acid sequence: CASSLERDTQYF.

This clonotype was counted a few times. The chain is built from TRBV6-2 or TRBV6-3 and TRBJ1-2; 12 bases agree with TRBD1. With 6 bases clipped from V and 8 bases from J, the junction kept 10 bases outside the gene matches. CDR3 size: 15 residues. The germline V gene encodes CDR1 MNHEY and CDR2 SVGEGT. The CDR3 here is CASRSPGQGARGYTF. CDR3 nucleotides: TGTGCCAGCAGATCACCGGGACAGGGGGCGCGAGGCTACACCTTC.

This chain uses TRBV15 with TRBJ2-1; D not certain. Germline-derived CDR1 and CDR2 are LNHNV and YYDKDF (reference sequence). This CDR3 is built from 15 residues. The V end lost 1 base, the J end lost 9 bases, and 16 bases lay between the germline ends. The chain's CDR3 is CATSRGDGSKPEQFF. CDR3 nucleotide sequence: TGTGCCACCAGCAGAGGAGACGGCAGCAAGCCTGAGCAGTTCTTC.

The chain employs TRBV9 and TRBJ2-6; D is undetermined. V shed 3 bases and J shed 1 base, with 11 bases lying between them. Per the germline V gene, CDR1 is SGDLS and CDR2 is YYNGEE. The CDR3 runs 16 residues. CDR3 loop: CASSGPAGSGANVLTF. CDR3 DNA: TGTGCCAGCAGCGGCCCCGCTGGGTCTGGGGCCAACGTCCTGACTTTC. The entire variable domain, with the rest obtained from reference TRBV9 and TRBJ2-6, is as follows: DSGVTQTPKHLITATGQRVTLRCSPRSGDLSVYWYQQSLDQGLQFLIQYYNGEERAKGNILERFSAQQFPDLHSELNLSSLELGDSALYFCASSGPAGSGANVLTFGAGSRLTVL.

This clonotype was counted at least ten times. The rearrangement joins TRBV10-3 to TRBJ2-2; either TRBD1 or TRBD2 may supply D (5 bases each). V lost 0 bases to trimming and J lost 7 bases, with 18 bases between them. This CDR3 is built from 17 residues. Germline V gene sequence: CDR1 ENHRY, CDR2 SYGVKD. The CDR3 DNA follows: TGTGCCATCAGTGAGTCGGTTAGGGGTCCGGAGGTCGGGGAGCTGTTTTTT. Translating gives CAISESVRGPEVGELFF.

The chain employs TRBV29-1 and TRBJ2-3; 7 positions agree with TRBD2. CDR3 length: 14 amino acids. Germline V CDR1 and CDR2: SQVTM, ANQGSEA. J gave up 4 bases and V 1 base, and 5 bases lay outside the gene matches. The CDR3 coding sequence is TGCAGCGTTGAAGTCCCGGGGGGTCCAGATACGCAGTATTTT. Its protein is CSVEVPGGPDTQYF.

This clonotype was recorded a few times. This chain joins TRBV7-3 and TRBJ2-7, with D unclear. The V gene lost 2 bases and the J gene lost 4 bases, with 9 bases spanning the gap. There are 13 residues in the CDR3. CDR1 is SGHTA and CDR2 is FQGTGA in the germline V gene. The CDR3 DNA reads TGTGCCAGCAGCTTATTTCCAGAGTACGAGCAGTACTTC. Amino acid sequence: CASSLFPEYEQYF.

The table lists this clonotype with a few counts. The V gene is TRBV7-3, the J gene TRBJ1-1; D might be TRBD1 (5 bases). V lost 0 bases and J 2 bases, leaving 7 bases between the germline ends. CDR1 and CDR2 (germline): SGHTA, FQGTGA. The CDR3 length is 14 residues. CDR3 sequence (DNA): TGTGCCAGCAGCTTAACTGGGGCCAACACTGAAGCTTTCTTT. It encodes CASSLTGANTEAFF.

The chain employs TRBV6-2 or TRBV6-3 and TRBJ2-6, with D maybe TRBD2 (8 bases). Germline loops: CDR1 MNHEY, CDR2 SVGEGT. Trimming pared 0 bases from V and 1 base from J, leaving 16 bases between. The CDR3 has 19 residues. The DNA for the CDR3 is TGTGCCAGCAGTTACTCGACGGGAGGGGGCTTTTCTGGGGCCAACGTCCTGACTTTC. Its protein is CASSYSTGGGFSGANVLTF.

Notes on this clonotype: A much larger clone lies one base from this, so it may be a read error. V gene TRBV29-1 combines with J gene TRBJ2-1, with 7 bases lining up with TRBD2. V was pared by 8 bases and J by 9 bases, with 16 bases of the junction left unmatched. Germline CDR1 is SQVTM and CDR2 is ANQGSEA. The CDR3 is 14 amino acids. This chain's CDR3 is CSLNLLARVPEQFF. The DNA of the CDR3 is TGCAGCCTTAACTTACTAGCGAGAGTCCCTGAGCAGTTCTTC.

This clonotype was counted between two and nine times. V gene TRBV29-1 combines with J gene TRBJ1-1; perhaps TRBD1 as D (5 bases). Germline V gene lookup returns CDR1 SQVTM and CDR2 ANQGSEA. The CDR3 length is 12 residues. With 6 bases removed from V and 6 bases from J, the gap between germline ends came to 14 bases. CDR3 DNA: TGCAGCGTGGGGCACCCGTTTGCTGAAGCTTTCTTT. It encodes CSVGHPFAEAFF. The full variable domain, with the rest looked up from reference TRBV29-1 and TRBJ1-1, is SAVISQKPSRDICQRGTSLTIQCQVDSQVTMMFWYRQQPGQSLTLIATANQGSEATYESGFVIDKFPISRPNLTFSTLTVSNMSPEDSSIYLCSVGHPFAEAFFGQGTRLTVV.

The chain combines TRBV20-1 with TRBJ2-1; D unresolved. Looked up from germline, CDR1 is DFQATT and CDR2 is SNEGSKA (reference sequence). The V gene lost 5 bases and the J gene lost 4 bases, with 6 bases spanning the gap. CDR3 length equals 11 residues. Here the CDR3 reads CSAGRYNEQFF. The CDR3 DNA sequence: TGCAGTGCTGGGCGTTACAATGAGCAGTTCTTC.

This clonotype was counted between two and nine times. This sequence joins TRBV5-1 and TRBJ2-3; D could derive from TRBD1 or TRBD2 (5 bases each). Trimming stripped 3 bases from V and 8 bases from J, with 16 bases between. There are 14 residues in the CDR3. Germline V gene data show CDR1 as SGHRS and CDR2 as YFSETQ. As DNA, the CDR3 is TGCGCCAGCAGCTCCACCGGGGCTAAACTTACGCAGTATTTT. Translated, it gives CASSSTGAKLTQYF.

V gene TRBV2 combines with J gene TRBJ2-1; 12 bases match TRBD1. This CDR3 spans 14 amino acids. V was pared by 4 bases and J by 6 bases, with 1 base of the junction left unmatched. Germline CDR1 SNHLY, CDR2 FYNNEI. Here the CDR3 DNA reads TGTGCCAGCAGTGCGGGACAGGGGGCCAATGAGCAGTTCTTC. It specifies CASSAGQGANEQFF.

CDR3 sequence reads: CASSFGGTDNEQFF. As DNA, the CDR3 is TGTGCCAGCAGCTTTGGCGGTACCGACAATGAGCAGTTCTTC. The chain employs TRBV7-6 and TRBJ2-1; D ambiguous. The CDR3 spans 14 residues. V dropped 3 bases and J dropped 5 bases, with 11 bases sitting between them. CDR1 and CDR2 from the germline V gene are SGHVS and FNYEAQ. Based on the CDR3 plus reference TRBV7-6 and TRBJ2-1, the full variable domain is GAGVSQSPRYKVTKRGQDVALRCDPISGHVSLYWYRQALGQGPEFLTYFNYEAQQDKSGLPNDRFSAERPEGSISTLTIQRTEQRDSAMYRCASSFGGTDNEQFFGPGTRLTVL.